This T cell receptor beta chain was sequenced during a study of control samples from healthy donors and cancer patients. Germline CDR1 and CDR2: SEHNR and FQNEAQ (reference sequence). Trimming removed 5 bases from V and 10 bases from J, with 15 bases in between. The CDR3 extends over 13 amino acids. The protocol was immunoSEQ multiplex PCR, while the TCRdb copy is restricted to in-frame clones and leaves out a portion. This table has about 96,000 clones, 90% to 95% appearing once. The chain uses TRBV7-9 and TRBJ2-1; D is possibly TRBD2 (5 bases). The sequenced material came from blood. The source is a man between 18 and 35 years old in good health. The CDR3 bases are TGTGCCAGCAGCCGGCCCGGGGAAGACGAGCAGTTCTTC. This gives the protein CASSRPGEDEQFF.